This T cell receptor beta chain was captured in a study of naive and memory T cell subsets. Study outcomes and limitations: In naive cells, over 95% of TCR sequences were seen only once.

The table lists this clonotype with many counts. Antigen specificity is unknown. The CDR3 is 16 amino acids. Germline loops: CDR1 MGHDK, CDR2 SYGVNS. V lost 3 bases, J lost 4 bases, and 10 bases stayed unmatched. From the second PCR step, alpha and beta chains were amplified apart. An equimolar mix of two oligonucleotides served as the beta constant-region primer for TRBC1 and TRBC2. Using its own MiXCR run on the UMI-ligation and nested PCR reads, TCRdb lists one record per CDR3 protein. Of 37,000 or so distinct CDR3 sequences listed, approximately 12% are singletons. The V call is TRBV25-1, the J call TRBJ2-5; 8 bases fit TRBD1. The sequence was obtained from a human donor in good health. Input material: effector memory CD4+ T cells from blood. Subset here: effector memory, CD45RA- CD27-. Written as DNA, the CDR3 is TGTGCCAGCAGTGACCCCGGACAGGGAGTTGCAGAGACCCAGTACTTC. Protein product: CASSDPGQGVAETQYF. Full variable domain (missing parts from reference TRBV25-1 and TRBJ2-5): EADIYQTPRYLVIGTGKKITLECSQTMGHDKMYWYQQDPGMELHLIHYSYGVNSTEKGDLSSESTVSRIRTEHFPLTLESARPSHTSQYLCASSDPGQGVAETQYFGPGTRLLVL.